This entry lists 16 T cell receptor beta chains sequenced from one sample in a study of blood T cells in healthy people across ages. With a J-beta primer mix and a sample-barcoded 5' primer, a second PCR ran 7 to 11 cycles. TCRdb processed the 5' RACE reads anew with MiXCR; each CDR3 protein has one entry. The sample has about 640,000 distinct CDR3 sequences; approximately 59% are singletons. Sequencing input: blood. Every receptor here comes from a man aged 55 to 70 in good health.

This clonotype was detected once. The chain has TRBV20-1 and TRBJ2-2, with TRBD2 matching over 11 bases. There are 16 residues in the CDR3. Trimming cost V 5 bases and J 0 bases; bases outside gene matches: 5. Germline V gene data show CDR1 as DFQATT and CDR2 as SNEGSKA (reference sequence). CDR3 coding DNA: TGCAGTGCTCGACCACTAGCGGGGGCGAACACCGGGGAGCTGTTTTTT. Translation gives CSARPLAGANTGELFF.

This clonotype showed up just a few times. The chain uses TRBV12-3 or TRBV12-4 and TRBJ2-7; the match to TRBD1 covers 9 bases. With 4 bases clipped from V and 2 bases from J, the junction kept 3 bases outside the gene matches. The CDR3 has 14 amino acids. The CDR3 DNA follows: TGTGCCAGCAGTTCACAGGGGGCGGCCTACGAGCAGTACTTC. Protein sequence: CASSSQGAAYEQYF.

CDR3 residues: CASSLSGRDKVQPQHF. Here the CDR3 DNA reads TGTGCCAGCAGTTTGTCCGGCAGGGATAAGGTCCAGCCCCAGCATTTT. The rearrangement links TRBV12-3 or TRBV12-4 to TRBJ1-5, with D perhaps TRBD1 (5 bases). V was shortened by 3 bases and J by 7 bases, with 19 bases between the two germline ends. This CDR3 contains 16 residues.

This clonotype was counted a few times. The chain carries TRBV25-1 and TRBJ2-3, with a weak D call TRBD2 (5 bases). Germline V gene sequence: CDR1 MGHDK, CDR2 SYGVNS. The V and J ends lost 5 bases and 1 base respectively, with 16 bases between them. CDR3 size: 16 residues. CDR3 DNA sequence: TGTGCCAGCAGTCGCTGGGAGTCTTCGGGCACAGATACGCAGTATTTT. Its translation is CASSRWESSGTDTQYF.

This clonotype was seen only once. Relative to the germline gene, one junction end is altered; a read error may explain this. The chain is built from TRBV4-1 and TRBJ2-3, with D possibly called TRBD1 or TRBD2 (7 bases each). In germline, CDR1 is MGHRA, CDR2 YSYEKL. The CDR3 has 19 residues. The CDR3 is CASGQPRAGGGSGTDTQYF. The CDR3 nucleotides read TGCGCCAGCGGCCAACCCCGGGCAGGGGGGGGGTCAGGCACAGATACGCAGTATTTT.

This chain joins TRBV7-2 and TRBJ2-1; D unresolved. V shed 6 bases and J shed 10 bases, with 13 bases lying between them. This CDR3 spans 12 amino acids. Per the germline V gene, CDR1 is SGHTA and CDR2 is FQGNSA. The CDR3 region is CASRIRLEEQFF. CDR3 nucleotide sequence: TGTGCCAGCAGGATTAGACTGGAAGAGCAGTTCTTC.

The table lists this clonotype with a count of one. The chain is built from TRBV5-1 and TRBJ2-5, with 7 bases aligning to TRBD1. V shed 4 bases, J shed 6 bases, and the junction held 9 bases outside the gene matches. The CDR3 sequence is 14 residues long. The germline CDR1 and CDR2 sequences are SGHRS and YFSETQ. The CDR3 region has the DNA TGCGCCAGCAGCACCTGGACAGGAGAAAAGACCCAGTACTTC. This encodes CASSTWTGEKTQYF.

DNA for the CDR3: TGCAGTGCCCGGCAAGAGACTAGCGGGGCGCAGTACTTC. Translation gives CSARQETSGAQYF. The chain uses TRBV20-1 and TRBJ2-7; TRBD2 agrees at 11 bases. The CDR3 has 13 amino acids. The V and J ends lost 6 bases and 9 bases, in that order; junction bases with no gene match: 10. Germline CDR1 and CDR2: DFQATT and SNEGSKA (reference sequence).

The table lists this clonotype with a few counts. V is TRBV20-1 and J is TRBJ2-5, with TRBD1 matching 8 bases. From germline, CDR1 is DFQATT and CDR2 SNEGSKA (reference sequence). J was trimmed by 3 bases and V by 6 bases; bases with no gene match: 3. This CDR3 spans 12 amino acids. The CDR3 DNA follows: TGCAGTGCCCCACAGGGGGAAGAGACCCAGTACTTC. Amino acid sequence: CSAPQGEETQYF.

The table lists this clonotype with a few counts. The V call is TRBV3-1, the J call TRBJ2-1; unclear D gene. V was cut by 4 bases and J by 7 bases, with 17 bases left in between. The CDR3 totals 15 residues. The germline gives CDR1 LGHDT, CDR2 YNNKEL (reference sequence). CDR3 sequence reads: CASSPREALPNEQFF. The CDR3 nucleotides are TGTGCCAGCAGCCCGAGAGAAGCCCTCCCAAATGAGCAGTTCTTC.

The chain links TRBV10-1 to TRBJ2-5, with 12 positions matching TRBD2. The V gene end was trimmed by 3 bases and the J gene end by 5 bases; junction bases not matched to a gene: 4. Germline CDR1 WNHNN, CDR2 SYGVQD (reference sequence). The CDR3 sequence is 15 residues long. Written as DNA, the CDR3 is TGCGCCAGCAGTGACACTAGCGGGGGGCTGGAGACCCAGTACTTC. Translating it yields CASSDTSGGLETQYF.

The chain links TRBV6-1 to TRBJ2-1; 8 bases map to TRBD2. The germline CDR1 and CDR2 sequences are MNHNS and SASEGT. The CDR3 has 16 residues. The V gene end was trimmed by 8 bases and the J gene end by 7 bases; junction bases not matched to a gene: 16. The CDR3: CASRLRGAGSSNEQFF. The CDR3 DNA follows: TGTGCCAGCCGTTTGCGGGGGGCTGGTTCCAGTAATGAGCAGTTCTTC.

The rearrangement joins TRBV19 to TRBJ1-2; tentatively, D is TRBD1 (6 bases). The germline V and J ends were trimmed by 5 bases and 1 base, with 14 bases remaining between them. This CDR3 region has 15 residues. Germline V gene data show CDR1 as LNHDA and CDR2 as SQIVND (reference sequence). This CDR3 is CASSQGQLSNYGYTF. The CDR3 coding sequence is TGTGCCAGTAGTCAAGGACAGCTAAGTAACTATGGCTACACCTTC. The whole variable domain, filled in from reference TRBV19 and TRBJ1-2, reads DGGITQSPKYLFRKEGQNVTLSCEQNLNHDAMYWYRQDPGQGLRLIYYSQIVNDFQKGDIAEGYSVSREKKESFPLTVTSAQKNPTAFYLCASSQGQLSNYGYTFGSGTRLTVV.

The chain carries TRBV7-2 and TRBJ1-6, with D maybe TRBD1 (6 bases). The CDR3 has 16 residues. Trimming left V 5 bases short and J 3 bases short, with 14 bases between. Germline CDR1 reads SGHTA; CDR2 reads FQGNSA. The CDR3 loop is CASSRDRGGYNSPLHF. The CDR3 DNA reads TGTGCCAGCAGCAGAGACAGAGGGGGCTATAATTCACCCCTCCACTTT.

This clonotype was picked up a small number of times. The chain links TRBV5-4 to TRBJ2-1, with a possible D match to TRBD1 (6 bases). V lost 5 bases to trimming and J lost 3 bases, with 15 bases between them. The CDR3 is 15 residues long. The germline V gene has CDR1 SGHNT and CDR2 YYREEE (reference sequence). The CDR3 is CASSLDSSYYNEQFF. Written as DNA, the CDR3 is TGTGCCAGCAGTCTGGACAGCTCTTACTACAATGAGCAGTTCTTC.

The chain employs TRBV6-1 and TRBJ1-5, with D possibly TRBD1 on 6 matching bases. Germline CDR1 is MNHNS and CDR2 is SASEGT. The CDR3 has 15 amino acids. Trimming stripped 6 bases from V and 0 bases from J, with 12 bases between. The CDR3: CASRDRTLSNQPQHF. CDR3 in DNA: TGTGCCAGCAGAGACAGGACACTTAGCAATCAGCCCCAGCATTTT.